This is a list of T cell receptor beta chains from one sample in a study of cytomegalovirus exposure and HLA in healthy donors. Assay used: immunoSEQ multiplex PCR; TCRdb lists only in-frame clones, some missing. The table includes hundreds of thousands of clones, approximately 81% detected once. The specimen was PBMCs. The receptor source for this set is a man aged 25 to 40 in good health and CMV-seronegative. The CDR3 runs from the conserved cysteine through the conserved F or W. D genes are given only for firm matches. Clone size is stated in some rows and not others, as once, few, many or a class when expanded.

>.|TRBJ2-7|TRBV4-2|TRBD2
CASSHRTSGGQRPYEQYF
TGTGCCAGCAGCCATAGGACTAGCGGGGGGCAAAGACCCTACGAGCAGTACTTC
>.|TRBJ1-4|TRBV7-9|.
CASSLGQGSEKLFF
TGTGCCAGCAGCTTAGGCCAGGGGAGCGAAAAACTGTTTTTT
>.|TRBJ2-7|TRBV6-5|TRBD1
CASSYAGTATYEQYF
TGTGCCAGCAGTTACGCCGGGACAGCAACCTACGAGCAGTACTTC
>few|TRBJ2-7|TRBV7-9|TRBD2
CASSLALAGVSYEQYF
TGTGCCAGCAGCCTTGCTTTGGCGGGGGTTTCCTACGAGCAGTACTTC
>.|TRBJ1-5|TRBV6-1|.
CASSPGGATNQPQHF
TGTGCCAGCAGCCCCGGGGGGGCTACGAATCAGCCCCAGCATTTT
>.|TRBJ1-2|TRBV7-6|.
CASSTRTGRSGYTF
TGTGCCAGCAGCACCCGGACTGGACGTTCGGGCTACACCTTC
>.|TRBJ1-1|TRBV6-5|.
CASSQAPNTEAFF
TGTGCCAGCAGTCAGGCCCCGAACACTGAAGCTTTCTTT
>.|TRBJ2-7|TRBV29-1|TRBD1
CSVEGSGTAYEQYF
TGCAGCGTTGAAGGATCCGGGACAGCCTACGAGCAGTACTTC
>.|TRBJ2-2|TRBV25-1|TRBD2
CASSELILAGDGELFF
TGTGCCAGCAGTGAATTGATACTAGCGGGGGATGGGGAGCTGTTTTTT
>.|TRBJ1-2|TRBV5-6|.
CASSLETGLPTYGYTF
TGTGCCAGCAGCTTAGAGACAGGCTTGCCGACCTATGGCTACACCTTC
>.|TRBJ1-1|TRBV28|TRBD1
CASSSIPGTGEAFF
TGTGCCAGCAGTTCTATACCCGGGACAGGTGAAGCTTTCTTT
>.|TRBJ2-5|TRBV2|TRBD2
CASSAGLAAKETQYF
TGTGCCAGCAGTGCGGGGCTAGCGGCGAAAGAGACCCAGTACTTC